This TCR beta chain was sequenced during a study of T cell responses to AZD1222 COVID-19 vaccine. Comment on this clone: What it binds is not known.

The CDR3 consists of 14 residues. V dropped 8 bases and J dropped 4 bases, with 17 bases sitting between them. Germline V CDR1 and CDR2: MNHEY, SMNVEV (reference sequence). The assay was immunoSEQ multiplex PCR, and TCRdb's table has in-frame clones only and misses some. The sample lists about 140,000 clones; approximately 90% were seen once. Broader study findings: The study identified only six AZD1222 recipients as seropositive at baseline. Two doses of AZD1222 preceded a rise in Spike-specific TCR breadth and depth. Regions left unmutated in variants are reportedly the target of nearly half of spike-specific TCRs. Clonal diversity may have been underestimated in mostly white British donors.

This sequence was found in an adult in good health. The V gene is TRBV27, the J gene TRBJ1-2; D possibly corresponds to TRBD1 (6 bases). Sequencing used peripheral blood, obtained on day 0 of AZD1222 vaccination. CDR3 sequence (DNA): TGTGCCAGCCGTGGACGAGGACAGCTCTATGGCTACACCTTC. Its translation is CASRGRGQLYGYTF.